This T cell receptor (beta chain) was sequenced in a study of T cells after posttransplantation cyclophosphamide. Findings of the study overall: After PTCy, TRB diversity resembled that of CNI/methotrexate controls. Donor-recipient repertoire similarity was low at 1-2 months, rising over year one.

This clone came up many times. Antigen unknown. Assay: immunoSEQ multiplex PCR; the TCRdb copy retains only in-frame clones and omits some. The repertoire consists of 10,000 to 15,000 clones, none detected only once. Per the germline V gene, CDR1 is SGHRS and CDR2 is YFSETQ. This CDR3 spans 16 amino acids. Between the trimmed V and J ends, which lost 0 bases and 4 bases, there was a span of 14 bases. Treatment was busulfan-fludarabine conditioning, a marrow graft, and cyclophosphamide on days +3 and +4. The sample was PBMCs, taken after allogeneic stem cell transplant with posttransplant cyclophosphamide. V is TRBV5-1 and J is TRBJ1-3; tentatively, D is TRBD1 (5 bases). The TCR comes from a female patient between 35 and 55 years old who received an allogeneic stem cell transplant from an unrelated donor, was CMV-positive, and had acute GVHD only. Some T cells may be the graft donor's. The CDR3 loop is CASSLEGKNSGNTIYF. The DNA for the CDR3 is TGCGCCAGCAGCTTGGAGGGGAAGAACTCCGGAAACACCATATATTTT.